This T cell receptor (beta chain) is from a study of T-cell reconstitution after alpha-beta-depleted transplantation in children. V was cut by 4 bases and J by 2 bases, with 20 bases left in between. CDR3 length: 17 residues. Germline V CDR1 and CDR2: SGHRS, YFSETQ. The authors prepared the TCRbeta library with unique molecular identifiers. TCRdb reprocessed the PCR reads via MiXCR and lists one record per CDR3 protein. The sample contains about 120,000 distinct CDR3 sequences, under 30% of which appear only once. Study results and caveats: Reportedly, alpha-beta T cells present about two months post-transplant originated from several hundred expanded clones of graft origin. Newly made T cells mostly supplied T-cell counts and diversity one year after transplant. At day 60, the high TCRbeta diversity found in some patients originated from recipient T cells and thymic progenitors that had survived.

This clonotype showed up just a few times. Its antigen is unknown. Sequenced material: PBMCs, mostly from graft donor cells, taken 180 days after TCRalphabeta/CD19-depleted stem cell transplant. The receptor's source is a male patient aged 2 to 9 who had a stem cell transplant for chronic granulomatous disease, so the T cells may come from the graft donor. This rearrangement joins TRBV5-1 to TRBJ2-3; D assignment may be TRBD1 or TRBD2 (5 bases each). The CDR3 DNA sequence: TGCGCCAGCAGCCTAACGGGACCTAGTCTTTACACAGATACGCAGTATTTT. Translating it yields CASSLTGPSLYTDTQYF.